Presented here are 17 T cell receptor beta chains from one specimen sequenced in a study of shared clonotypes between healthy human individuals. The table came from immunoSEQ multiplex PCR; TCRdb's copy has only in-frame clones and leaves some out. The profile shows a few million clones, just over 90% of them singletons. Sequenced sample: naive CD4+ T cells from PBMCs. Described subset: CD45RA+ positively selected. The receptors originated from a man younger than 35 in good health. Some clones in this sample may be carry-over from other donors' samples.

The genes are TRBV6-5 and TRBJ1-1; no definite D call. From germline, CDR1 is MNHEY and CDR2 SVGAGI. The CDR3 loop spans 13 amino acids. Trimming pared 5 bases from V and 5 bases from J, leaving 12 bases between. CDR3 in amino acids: CASSVTWYTEAFF. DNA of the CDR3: TGTGCCAGCAGTGTAACGTGGTATACTGAAGCTTTCTTT.

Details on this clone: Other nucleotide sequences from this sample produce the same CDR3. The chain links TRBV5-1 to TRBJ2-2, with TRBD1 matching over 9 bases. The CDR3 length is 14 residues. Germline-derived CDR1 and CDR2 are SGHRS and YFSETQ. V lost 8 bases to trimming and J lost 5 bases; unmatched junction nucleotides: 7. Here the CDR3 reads CASSEQGATGELFF. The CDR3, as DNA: TGCGCCAGTAGTGAACAGGGGGCGACCGGGGAGCTGTTTTTT.

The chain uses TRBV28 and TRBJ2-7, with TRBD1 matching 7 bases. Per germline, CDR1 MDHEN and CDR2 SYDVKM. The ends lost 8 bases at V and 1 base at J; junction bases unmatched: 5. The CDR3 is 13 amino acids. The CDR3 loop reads CASGLGQSYEQYF. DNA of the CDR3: TGTGCCAGCGGCCTGGGACAGTCCTACGAGCAGTACTTC.

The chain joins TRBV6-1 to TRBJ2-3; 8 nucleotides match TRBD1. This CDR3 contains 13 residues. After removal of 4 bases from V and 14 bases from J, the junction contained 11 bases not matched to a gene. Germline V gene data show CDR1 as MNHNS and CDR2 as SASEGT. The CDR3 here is CASSVRQGSFPYF. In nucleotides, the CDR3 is TGTGCCAGCAGTGTACGACAGGGGTCGTTCCCGTATTTT.

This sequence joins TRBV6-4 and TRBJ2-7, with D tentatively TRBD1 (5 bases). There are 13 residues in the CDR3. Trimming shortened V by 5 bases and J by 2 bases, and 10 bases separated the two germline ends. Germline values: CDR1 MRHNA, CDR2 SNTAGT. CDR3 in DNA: TGTGCCAGCAGTAGGACACCGGCCTACGAGCAGTACTTC. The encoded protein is CASSRTPAYEQYF.

The DNA of the CDR3 is TGTGCCAGCAGCTTCGCGACCCTAGCTCGCACAGATACGCAGTATTTT. Translating it yields CASSFATLARTDTQYF. This chain connects TRBV7-9 to TRBJ2-3; tentative D call: TRBD2 (5 bases). The CDR3 loop spans 16 amino acids. Germline V gene sequence: CDR1 SEHNR, CDR2 FQNEAQ (reference sequence). V gave up 3 bases and J gave up 1 base, with 14 bases separating them.

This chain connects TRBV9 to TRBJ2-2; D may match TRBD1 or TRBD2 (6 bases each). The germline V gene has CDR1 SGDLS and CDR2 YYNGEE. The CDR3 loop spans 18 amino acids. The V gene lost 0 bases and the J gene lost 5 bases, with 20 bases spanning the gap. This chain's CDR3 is CASSVVDTGRTQTGELFF. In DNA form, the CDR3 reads TGTGCCAGCAGCGTAGTTGATACAGGGAGGACCCAGACCGGGGAGCTGTTTTTT.

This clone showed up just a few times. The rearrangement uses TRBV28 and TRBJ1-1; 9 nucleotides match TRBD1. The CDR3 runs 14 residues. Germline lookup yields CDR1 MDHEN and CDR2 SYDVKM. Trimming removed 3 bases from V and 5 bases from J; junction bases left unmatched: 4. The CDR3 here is CASSFTGGRTEAFF. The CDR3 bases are TGTGCCAGCAGTTTCACAGGGGGCAGGACTGAAGCTTTCTTT.

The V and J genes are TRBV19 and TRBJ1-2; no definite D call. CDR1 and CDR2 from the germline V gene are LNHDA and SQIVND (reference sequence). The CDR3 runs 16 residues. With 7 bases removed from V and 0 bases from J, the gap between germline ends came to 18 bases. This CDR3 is CASTGLGFEANYGYTF. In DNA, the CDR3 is TGTGCCAGTACCGGTCTCGGGTTCGAAGCTAACTATGGCTACACCTTC.

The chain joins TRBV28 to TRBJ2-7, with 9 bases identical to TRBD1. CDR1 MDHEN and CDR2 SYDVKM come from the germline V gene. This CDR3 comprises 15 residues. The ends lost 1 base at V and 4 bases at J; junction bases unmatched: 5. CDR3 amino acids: CASSLLWGQGYEQYF. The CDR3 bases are TGTGCCAGCAGTTTATTATGGGGACAGGGATACGAGCAGTACTTC.

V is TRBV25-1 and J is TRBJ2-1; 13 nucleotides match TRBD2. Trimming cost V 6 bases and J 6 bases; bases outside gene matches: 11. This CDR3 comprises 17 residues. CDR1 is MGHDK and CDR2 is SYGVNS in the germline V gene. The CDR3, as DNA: TGTGCCAGCAGCCCAACAGGGACTAGCGGGATCTCCAATGAGCAGTTCTTC. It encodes CASSPTGTSGISNEQFF.

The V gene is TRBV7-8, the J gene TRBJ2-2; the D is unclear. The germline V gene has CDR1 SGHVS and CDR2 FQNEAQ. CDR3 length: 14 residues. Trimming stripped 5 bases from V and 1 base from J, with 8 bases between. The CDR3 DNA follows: TGTGCCAGCAGCGGAACTTTGAACACCGGGGAGCTGTTTTTT. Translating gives CASSGTLNTGELFF.

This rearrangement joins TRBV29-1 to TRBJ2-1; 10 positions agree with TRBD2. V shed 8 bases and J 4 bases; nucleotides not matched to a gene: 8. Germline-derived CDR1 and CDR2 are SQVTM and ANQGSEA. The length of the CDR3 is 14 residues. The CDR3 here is CSSAGGGRYNEQFF. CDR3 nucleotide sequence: TGCAGCTCAGCGGGAGGGGGAAGATACAATGAGCAGTTCTTC.

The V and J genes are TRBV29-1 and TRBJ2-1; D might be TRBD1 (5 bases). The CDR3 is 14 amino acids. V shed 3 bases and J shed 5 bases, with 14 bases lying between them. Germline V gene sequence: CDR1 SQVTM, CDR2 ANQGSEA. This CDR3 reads CSVDGQGINNEQFF. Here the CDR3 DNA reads TGCAGCGTTGATGGGCAGGGAATAAACAATGAGCAGTTCTTC.

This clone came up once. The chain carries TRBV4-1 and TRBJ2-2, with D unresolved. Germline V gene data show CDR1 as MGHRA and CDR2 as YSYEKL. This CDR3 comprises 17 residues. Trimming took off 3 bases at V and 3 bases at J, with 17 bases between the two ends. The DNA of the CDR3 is TGCGCCAGCAGCCAGTATGGAAGGGCCGTGGACACCGGGGAGCTGTTTTTT. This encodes CASSQYGRAVDTGELFF.

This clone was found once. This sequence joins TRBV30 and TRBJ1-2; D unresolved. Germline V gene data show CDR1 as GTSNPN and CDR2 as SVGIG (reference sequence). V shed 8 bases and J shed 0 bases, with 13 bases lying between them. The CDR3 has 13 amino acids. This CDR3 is CATGVFANYGYTF. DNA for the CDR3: TGTGCCACCGGGGTTTTCGCTAACTATGGCTACACCTTC.

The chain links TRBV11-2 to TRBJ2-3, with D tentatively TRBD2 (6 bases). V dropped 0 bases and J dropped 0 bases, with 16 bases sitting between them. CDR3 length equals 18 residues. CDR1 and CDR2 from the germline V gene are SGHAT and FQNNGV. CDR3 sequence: CASSLDGSGRGSTDTQYF. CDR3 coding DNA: TGTGCCAGCAGCTTAGATGGTTCGGGGCGGGGTAGCACAGATACGCAGTATTTT.